A single sample is the source of the 31 T cell receptor beta chains below, sequenced in a study of T cell responses to AZD1222 COVID-19 vaccine (dated by TCRdb to the early 2020s). Library method: the immunoSEQ multiplex PCR assay. Entries here come from immuneACCESS through TCRdb and include only in-frame sequences with V and J called. Some clones fail to appear in such tables; in the studies checked, an unresolved V gene covers under half of the shortfall, and the cause of the remainder is unknown. The sample has more than 95,000 clones on record, around 90% of them singletons. The ten largest clones take up more than 5.5% of the sample. The sample's time point, from its label and the paper: baseline before first vaccination. The material was peripheral blood, obtained on day 0 of AZD1222 vaccination. The receptors stem from an adult in good health.

The V gene is TRBV15, the J gene TRBJ1-5; TRBD1 matches 9 bases. The CDR3 sequence is 15 residues long. V was pared by 0 bases and J by 6 bases, with 3 bases of the junction left unmatched. Germline CDR1 and CDR2: LNHNV and YYDKDF (reference sequence). The CDR3 bases are TGTGCCACCAGCAGAGAGGGACAGGGAATTCAGCCCCAGCATTTT. Protein product: CATSREGQGIQPQHF.

The gene calls are TRBV5-1 and TRBJ2-7, with D perhaps assigned TRBD1 or TRBD2 (5 bases each). CDR3 length equals 15 residues. The V and J ends lost 2 bases and 2 bases respectively, with 14 bases between them. Germline CDR1 reads SGHRS; CDR2 reads YFSETQ. The CDR3, as DNA: TGCGCCAGCAGCTTCGACAGCGGATCTACCTACGAGCAGTACTTC. It is translated as CASSFDSGSTYEQYF.

J is TRBJ1-2 and V is TRBV4-1; the D gene is possibly TRBD1 (6 bases). There are 14 residues in the CDR3. Trimming stripped 4 bases from V and 7 bases from J, with 16 bases between. Germline CDR1 reads MGHRA; CDR2 reads YSYEKL. CDR3 region: CASSPPGLRGGYTF. The DNA for the CDR3 is TGCGCCAGCAGCCCCCCGGGGCTCAGGGGTGGCTACACCTTC.

Only one count was recorded for this clone. The chain is built from TRBV29-1 and TRBJ2-3, with 8 bases matching TRBD2. The germline CDR1 and CDR2 sequences are SQVTM and ANQGSEA. CDR3 length equals 13 residues. The V gene end was trimmed by 4 bases and the J gene end by 3 bases; junction bases not matched to a gene: 3. CDR3 sequence reads: CSVAGGNTDTQYF. CDR3 coding DNA: TGCAGCGTTGCGGGGGGGAATACAGATACGCAGTATTTT.

This sequence joins TRBV5-4 and TRBJ1-2; D not certain. The V end was cut by 9 bases, the J end by 5 bases, with 17 bases between. The CDR3 totals 13 residues. Per the germline V gene, CDR1 is SGHNT and CDR2 is YYREEE (reference sequence). This CDR3 is CATHSQQPYGYTF. As DNA, the CDR3 is TGTGCCACCCACTCACAGCAACCTTATGGCTACACCTTC.

This clone was counted a few times. The chain carries TRBV11-2 and TRBJ2-7; 8 bases are a match to TRBD1. The CDR3 has 16 residues. Germline V CDR1 and CDR2: SGHAT, FQNNGV. V dropped 5 bases and J dropped 0; count of bases not matched to a gene: 9. In DNA, the CDR3 is TGTGCCAGCAGCCCAGCCAGGGACAGGAGCTCCTACGAGCAGTACTTC. Translation gives CASSPARDRSSYEQYF.

The rearrangement uses TRBV19 and TRBJ2-2; D remains ambiguous. Germline V gene sequence: CDR1 LNHDA, CDR2 SQIVND (reference sequence). This CDR3 region has 14 residues. V was cut by 3 bases and J by 6 bases, with 11 bases left in between. CDR3 region: CASSIERGSGELFF. CDR3 bases: TGTGCCAGTAGTATCGAGCGTGGTTCCGGGGAGCTGTTTTTT. Drawing the rest from reference TRBV19 and TRBJ2-2, the complete variable domain is DGGITQSPKYLFRKEGQNVTLSCEQNLNHDAMYWYRQDPGQGLRLIYYSQIVNDFQKGDIAEGYSVSREKKESFPLTVTSAQKNPTAFYLCASSIERGSGELFFGEGSRLTVL.

This chain connects TRBV5-4 to TRBJ1-3; D gene unclear. The CDR3 is made up of 15 amino acids. Germline CDR1 and CDR2: SGHNT and YYREEE (reference sequence). V was clipped by 4 bases and J by 0 bases, with 11 bases between them. Written as DNA, the CDR3 is TGTGCCAGCAGCCCCCGACCTAGCTCTGGAAACACCATATATTTT. Its translation: CASSPRPSSGNTIYF. The complete variable domain, with remaining parts taken from reference TRBV5-4 and TRBJ1-3, reads ETGVTQSPTHLIKTRGQQVTLRCSSQSGHNTVSWYQQALGQGPQFIFQYYREEENGRGNFPPRFSGLQFPNYSSELNVNALELDDSALYLCASSPRPSSGNTIYFGEGSWLTVV.

This chain links TRBV28 with TRBJ1-4; 11 bases match TRBD1. With V trimmed by 1 base and J by 7 bases, 5 bases remained unmatched. The CDR3 extends over 16 amino acids. Per the germline V gene, CDR1 is MDHEN and CDR2 is SYDVKM. The CDR3 DNA follows: TGTGCCAGCAGTTTATCGGGACAGGGGGTAACTGAAAAACTGTTTTTT. Translating it yields CASSLSGQGVTEKLFF.

This clone was picked up one time. This chain links TRBV12-5 with TRBJ1-1; D is unclear. CDR1 and CDR2 (germline): LGHNT, FRNRAP. This CDR3 is built from 12 residues. V lost 5 bases and J 5 bases, leaving 9 bases between the germline ends. The DNA for the CDR3 is TGTGCTAGTGGTGCCACGGGGACTGAAGCTTTCTTT. Translated, it gives CASGATGTEAFF. The whole variable domain, filled in from reference TRBV12-5 and TRBJ1-1, reads DARVTQTPRHKVTEMGQEVTMRCQPILGHNTVFWYRQTMMQGLELLAYFRNRAPLDDSGMPKDRFSAEMPDATLATLKIQPSEPRDSAVYFCASGATGTEAFFGQGTRLTVV.

The gene calls are TRBV27 and TRBJ2-3, with unresolved D. In germline, CDR1 is MNHEY, CDR2 SMNVEV (reference sequence). The CDR3 is 11 residues long. Trimming cost V 8 bases and J 2 bases, with 5 bases left between them. CDR3 nucleotide sequence: TGTGCCAGCTCCACCACAGATACGCAGTATTTT. Its protein is CASSTTDTQYF.

The chain uses TRBV19 and TRBJ2-5; 11 nucleotides line up with TRBD1. Germline V lookup: CDR1 LNHDA, CDR2 SQIVND (reference sequence). The CDR3 covers 15 residues. V shed 4 bases and J 5 bases; nucleotides not matched to a gene: 6. CDR3 sequence reads: CASSTGTGGLETQYF. The CDR3 DNA sequence: TGTGCCAGTAGTACGGGGACAGGGGGACTTGAGACCCAGTACTTC.

The rearrangement uses TRBV11-3 and TRBJ1-1, with D possibly TRBD1 on 6 matching bases. The CDR3 is made up of 13 amino acids. Germline CDR1 reads SGHNT; CDR2 reads YENEEA. V was clipped by 8 bases and J by 5 bases, with 15 bases between them. The CDR3 sequence: CASRREQGTEAFF. CDR3 DNA sequence: TGTGCCAGCCGAAGGGAGCAGGGGACTGAAGCTTTCTTT.

This clone appeared once. This chain joins TRBV4-1 and TRBJ1-2; no clear D gene. CDR1 MGHRA and CDR2 YSYEKL come from the germline V gene. Trimming pared 1 base from V and 2 bases from J, leaving 8 bases between. The CDR3 totals 14 residues. CDR3 in amino acids: CASSQGEQNYGYTF. The CDR3 bases are TGCGCCAGCAGCCAAGGGGAACAGAACTATGGCTACACCTTC.

The chain is built from TRBV6-5 and TRBJ1-1; D is perhaps TRBD1 (5 bases). The CDR3 has 14 amino acids. With 6 bases removed from V and 1 base from J, the gap between germline ends came to 12 bases. CDR1 and CDR2 (germline): MNHEY, SVGAGI. CDR3 DNA: TGTGCCAGCAGCCTACCAGGGAGGAACACTGAAGCTTTCTTT. This sequence encodes CASSLPGRNTEAFF.

The V and J genes are TRBV28 and TRBJ1-3; no clear D gene. This CDR3 region has 15 residues. V was trimmed by 3 bases and J by 1 base, leaving 10 bases between them. The V gene's germline CDR1 is MDHEN and CDR2 SYDVKM. This chain's CDR3 is CASSFSGISGNTIYF. CDR3 DNA: TGTGCCAGCAGTTTCTCGGGGATTTCTGGAAACACCATATATTTT.

The chain is built from TRBV6-4 and TRBJ1-1; D is unclear. CDR3 size: 13 residues. Germline assignment: CDR1 MRHNA and CDR2 SNTAGT. The V and J ends lost 2 bases and 0 bases respectively, with 4 bases between them. The CDR3 nucleotides read TGTGCCAGCAGTGACACGTTGAACACTGAAGCTTTCTTT. It yields the protein CASSDTLNTEAFF.

J is TRBJ2-3 and V is TRBV24-1; perhaps TRBD1 as D (6 bases). This CDR3 contains 16 residues. CDR1 and CDR2 from the germline V gene are KGHDR and SFDVKD. Trimming shortened V by 4 bases and J by 2 bases, and 15 bases separated the two germline ends. The CDR3 DNA reads as TGTGCCACCAGTGACAGGACAGCAACCTCCACAGATACGCAGTATTTT. It translates to CATSDRTATSTDTQYF.

This chain joins TRBV15 and TRBJ1-5; 7 nucleotides line up with TRBD1. J was trimmed by 6 bases and V by 5 bases; bases with no gene match: 4. The CDR3 totals 13 residues. Germline lookup yields CDR1 LNHNV and CDR2 YYDKDF (reference sequence). The CDR3 DNA reads as TGTGCCACCAGCGCCCAGGGGGGTCAGCCCCAGCATTTT. Encoded protein: CATSAQGGQPQHF.

A single count supports this clone. The gene calls are TRBV6-5 and TRBJ1-1; 8 bases agree with TRBD1. The V gene's germline CDR1 is MNHEY and CDR2 SVGAGI. V gave up 2 bases and J gave up 1 base; unmatched junction bases: 3. This CDR3 spans 15 amino acids. The CDR3 DNA reads as TGTGCCAGCAGTTACGCCGGGACAGGGAACACTGAAGCTTTCTTT. Its protein is CASSYAGTGNTEAFF.

The V gene is TRBV6-6, the J gene TRBJ2-2; the match to TRBD1 covers 11 bases. Germline-derived CDR1 and CDR2 are MNHNY and SVGAGI (reference sequence). The V gene end was trimmed by 5 bases and the J gene end by 5 bases; junction bases not matched to a gene: 10. The CDR3 is made up of 17 amino acids. The CDR3 loop reads CASSRHQGQGGTGELFF. CDR3 sequence (DNA): TGTGCCAGCAGTCGTCACCAGGGACAGGGGGGAACCGGGGAGCTGTTTTTT.

The gene calls are TRBV6-2 or TRBV6-3 and TRBJ1-2; 7 nucleotides align to TRBD1. Trimming at V came to 6 bases and at J to 4 bases, leaving 11 bases not matched to a gene. This CDR3 contains 15 residues. CDR1 is MNHEY and CDR2 is SVGEGT in the germline V gene. The chain's CDR3 is CASSLRGGAAYGYTF. The CDR3 DNA is TGTGCCAGCAGCCTCAGAGGGGGCGCCGCCTATGGCTACACCTTC.

V gene TRBV7-9 combines with J gene TRBJ1-6; D ambiguous. The germline V gene has CDR1 SEHNR and CDR2 FQNEAQ (reference sequence). The CDR3 runs 15 residues. The V and J ends lost 4 bases and 5 bases respectively, with 12 bases between them. The CDR3 is CASSSFSSDNSPLHF. The DNA of the CDR3 is TGTGCCAGCAGCTCCTTCTCGAGTGATAATTCACCCCTCCACTTT.

The chain has TRBV4-2 and TRBJ2-4, with a tentative D call TRBD2 (6 bases). Looked up from germline, CDR1 is LGHNA and CDR2 is YNFKEQ. Trimming took off 0 bases at V and 5 bases at J, with 11 bases between the two ends. The CDR3 length is 15 residues. CDR3: CASSQDRWGENIQYF. CDR3 DNA: TGTGCCAGCAGCCAAGACCGGTGGGGGGAAAACATTCAGTACTTC.

This chain joins TRBV28 and TRBJ1-1, with D perhaps TRBD1 (6 bases). V was pared by 4 bases and J by 11 bases, with 29 bases between. Germline assignment: CDR1 MDHEN and CDR2 SYDVKM. The CDR3 runs 17 residues. CDR3 in amino acids: CASSSSTWGASTARAFF. CDR3 nucleotide sequence: TGTGCCAGCAGTTCGTCGACGTGGGGGGCGTCAACAGCGAGGGCTTTCTTT.

The chain couples TRBV4-1 to TRBJ1-4, with TRBD1 as a possible D gene (5 bases). Germline V lookup: CDR1 MGHRA, CDR2 YSYEKL. Trimming removed 1 base at V and 5 bases at J, with 14 bases between. CDR3 length equals 16 residues. CDR3 region: CASSQAGGAGNEKLFF. DNA for the CDR3: TGCGCCAGCAGCCAAGCGGGGGGAGCAGGGAATGAAAAACTGTTTTTT.

The rearrangement uses TRBV6-5 and TRBJ1-2; 9 nucleotides match TRBD1. From germline, CDR1 is MNHEY and CDR2 SVGAGI. The junction had 9 bases not matched to a gene; V was cut back by 5 bases and J by 8 bases. This CDR3 is built from 14 residues. The CDR3 nucleotides read TGTGCCAGCAGTCCCGGGACAGGGATCTTGGGCTACACCTTC. Translation gives CASSPGTGILGYTF.

The chain recombines TRBV7-2 with TRBJ2-7; unclear D gene. The CDR3 extends over 12 amino acids. Germline lookup yields CDR1 SGHTA and CDR2 FQGNSA. The V gene lost 4 bases and the J gene lost 0 bases, with 4 bases spanning the gap. The CDR3 DNA reads TGTGCCAGCAGCTGGTTCTCCTACGAGCAGTACTTC. Its protein is CASSWFSYEQYF.

This clone was seen a single time. The J gene is TRBJ2-5, the V gene TRBV5-1; TRBD1 is a possible D gene (6 bases). Trimming removed 0 bases at V and 0 bases at J, with 9 bases between. Germline CDR1 is SGHRS and CDR2 is YFSETQ. The CDR3 is made up of 15 amino acids. The CDR3 protein is CASSLVGQYQETQYF. In DNA, the CDR3 is TGCGCCAGCAGCTTGGTCGGACAGTACCAAGAGACCCAGTACTTC. Using reference TRBV5-1 and TRBJ2-5 for the parts outside the CDR3, the full variable domain is KAGVTQTPRYLIKTRGQQVTLSCSPISGHRSVSWYQQTPGQGLQFLFEYFSETQRNKGNFPGRFSGRQFSNSRSEMNVSTLELGDSALYLCASSLVGQYQETQYFGPGTRLLVL.

The chain recombines TRBV28 with TRBJ2-1; TRBD1 agrees at 10 bases. This CDR3 is built from 16 residues. Germline lookup yields CDR1 MDHEN and CDR2 SYDVKM. The trim removed 3 bases at V and 3 bases at J, leaving 5 bases unmatched. The CDR3 DNA sequence: TGTGCCAGCAGTTTCGAGACAGGGGGCGACTACAATGAGCAGTTCTTC. As protein: CASSFETGGDYNEQFF.

The chain uses TRBV18 and TRBJ2-1; D gene uncertain. Germline assignment: CDR1 KGHSH and CDR2 LQKENI. V lost 5 bases and J 3 bases, leaving 14 bases between the germline ends. There are 15 residues in the CDR3. As DNA, the CDR3 is TGTGCCAGCTCAGTCGACATAGTGGTCTACAATGAGCAGTTCTTC. It encodes CASSVDIVVYNEQFF.